The next 27 T cell receptor beta chains were all read from a single sample in a study of tumor-infiltrating lymphocytes in primary liver carcinoma. The researchers produced TCR beta cDNA from around 500 ng total RNA with a constant-region primer. Employing slightly modified ARM-PCR, three nested multiplex PCR rounds were run, and these gave rise to the TCR beta libraries. Investigators reported that the first two PCR rounds, at 10 to 11 cycles each, used TRBV1-TRBV30 forward primers with a C-beta reverse primer. Via MiXCR, TCRdb re-called the multiplex PCR reads, giving one row per CDR3 protein. The sample lists 100,000 or so distinct CDR3 sequences; 55% to 75% were seen once. Co-extraction of RNA and DNA was performed on 20-30 mg of unsorted bulk tissue. Specimen: liver tumor tissue from sampling region 5. Regarding subset: tumor region T5, tumor centre. The receptors originated from a woman in her sixties with primary liver carcinoma and hepatitis B virus infection.

In regard to this clonotype: One end of the junction varies from germline; a read error may be responsible. The V gene is TRBV7-8, the J gene TRBJ2-1, with TRBD1 matching over 7 bases. Germline CDR1 reads SGHVS; CDR2 reads FQNEAQ. The CDR3 is made up of 14 amino acids. Here the CDR3 reads CTSLRQGRHNERFF. CDR3 nucleotide sequence: TGTACCAGTCTAAGACAGGGTAGGCACAATGAGCGGTTCTTC.

This clonotype was seen many times. The chain couples TRBV5-6 to TRBJ2-7; D is tentatively TRBD1 or TRBD2 (5 bases each). Germline CDR1 reads SGHDT; CDR2 reads YYEEEE. The CDR3 is made up of 16 amino acids. The germline V and J ends were trimmed by 0 bases and 4 bases, with 17 bases remaining between them. This chain's CDR3 is CASSLDGGDHSYEQYF. The CDR3 DNA is TGTGCCAGCAGCTTGGATGGGGGAGATCACTCTTACGAGCAGTACTTC.

Points on this clonotype: A much larger clone differs by one base, so this may be a read error. The chain links TRBV6-4 to TRBJ2-3; a possible D gene is TRBD2 (6 bases). Looked up from germline, CDR1 is MRHNA and CDR2 is SNTAGT. This CDR3 spans 15 amino acids. V gave up 4 bases and J gave up 3 bases, with 14 bases separating them. This chain's CDR3 is CASSASPSVTDTQYF. CDR3 bases: TGTGCCAGCAGTGCCTCGCCTAGCGTGACAGATACGCAGTATTTT.

Concerning this clonotype: A junction boundary mismatches the germline segment, possibly from a read error. This sequence joins TRBV29-1 and TRBJ2-5; 8 positions match TRBD1. The CDR3 is made up of 15 amino acids. The V gene's germline CDR1 is SQVTM and CDR2 ANQGSEA. The CDR3 bases are TGCAGCGTTGAACCGGCCAGGGGGCGGCAAGTGACCCAGTATTTC. Protein: CSVEPARGRQVTQYF.

To note about this clonotype: Germline and junction disagree at one end, which may indicate a read error. The chain employs TRBV11-2 and TRBJ2-7, with D possibly matching TRBD2 (7 bases). Germline lookup yields CDR1 SGHAT and CDR2 FQNNGV. The CDR3 loop spans 16 amino acids. CDR3 coding DNA: TGTGCCAGCAGCTTAGCGGCGGGGGCATGGGGCTACGAGCAGTGCTTC. Amino acid sequence: CASSLAAGAWGYEQCF.

This clonotype turned up a few times. The junction shows a germline mismatch at one end, possibly a read error. The chain recombines TRBV11-2 with TRBJ2-2; D ambiguous. Germline-derived CDR1 and CDR2 are SGHAT and FQNNGV. The CDR3 extends over 14 amino acids. CDR3 nucleotide sequence: TGTGTCAGCAGCTTTGTGAAGGCTGCCGGGGAGCTGTTTTTT. Translation gives CVSSFVKAAGELFF.

Note on this clonotype: A much larger clone differs from this one at a single base, so this may be a read error. V usage is TRBV7-8 and J usage is TRBJ2-3; D is perhaps TRBD2 (5 bases). The germline V and J ends were trimmed by 2 bases and 7 bases, with 19 bases remaining between them. The V gene's germline CDR1 is SGHVS and CDR2 FQNEAQ. The CDR3 covers 16 residues. This CDR3 is CASSLLGVRAFNTQYF. For the CDR3, the DNA is TGTGCCAGCAGCTTATTGGGCGTGAGGGCCTTTAATACGCAGTATTTT.

Of note for this clonotype: A much larger clonotype is one base distant, so this may be a read error. The chain carries TRBV5-1 and TRBJ2-2; D possibly corresponds to TRBD2 (5 bases). CDR1 and CDR2 from the germline V gene are SGHRS and YFSETQ. The CDR3 is made up of 15 amino acids. CDR3 sequence reads: CVSSLQRGGTGELFF. Here the CDR3 DNA reads TGCGTCAGCAGCTTACAGCGAGGCGGGACCGGGGAGCTGTTTTTT.

The chain has TRBV12-3 or TRBV12-4 and TRBJ2-1; TRBD1 matches at 12 bases. The CDR3 totals 16 residues. J was trimmed by 7 bases and V by 5 bases; bases with no gene match: 9. The DNA of the CDR3 is TGTGCCAGCAGTCATGCGGGACAGGGGGCACGGAATGAGCAGTTCTTC. Protein: CASSHAGQGARNEQFF.

Concerning this clonotype: A read error is likely, as this CDR3 ends without the conserved phenylalanine or tryptophan. The rearrangement uses TRBV6-6 and TRBJ2-1; tentatively, D is TRBD2 (5 bases). The CDR3 has 15 residues. Germline assignment: CDR1 MNHNY and CDR2 SVGAGI (reference sequence). V lost 6 bases to trimming and J lost 5 bases, with 17 bases between them. The CDR3 protein is CASSSPGRVDNEQFL. DNA of the CDR3: TGTGCCAGCAGCTCCCCGGGAAGGGTCGACAATGAGCAGTTCCTC.

With respect to this clonotype: This may come from a read error, since a much larger clone is one base off. The V call is TRBV10-3, the J call TRBJ2-2, with 7 nucleotides matching TRBD2. Germline CDR1 ENHRY, CDR2 SYGVKD. This CDR3 has 16 amino acids. The ends lost 6 bases at V and 2 bases at J; junction bases unmatched: 9. The CDR3 sequence: CAIRQLAAQNTGELFF. The CDR3 DNA is TGTGCCATCAGGCAGCTAGCGGCCCAAAACACCGGGGAGCTGTTTTTT.

This clonotype has a count of ten or more. The chain has TRBV14 and TRBJ2-7, with D possibly TRBD1 on 6 matching bases. V lost 4 bases, J lost 1 base, and 17 bases lay in between. Germline CDR1 reads SGHDN; CDR2 reads FVKESK. This CDR3 has 16 residues. Here the CDR3 reads CASSLTTGTISYEQYF. Written as DNA, the CDR3 is TGTGCCAGCAGCCTCACGACCGGGACAATTTCCTACGAGCAGTACTTC.

This clonotype has at least ten counts. The chain is built from TRBV29-1 and TRBJ1-2; 7 positions agree with TRBD1. Trimming cost V 0 bases and J 8 bases; bases outside gene matches: 9. The CDR3 is made up of 14 amino acids. From germline, CDR1 is SQVTM and CDR2 ANQGSEA. For the CDR3, the DNA is TGCAGCGTTGAAGATCGAAGGTTAGGGGGCGGCTACACCTTC. This sequence encodes CSVEDRRLGGGYTF.

Within the sample, this clonotype is medium-sized. This sequence joins TRBV29-1 and TRBJ1-2; tentatively, D is TRBD1 (6 bases). The CDR3 spans 14 residues. The V gene's germline CDR1 is SQVTM and CDR2 ANQGSEA. Trimming pared 4 bases from V and 3 bases from J, leaving 15 bases between. The CDR3 here is CSVGGGQKDYGYTF. For the CDR3, the DNA is TGCAGCGTTGGGGGGGGACAAAAGGACTATGGCTACACCTTC.

Concerning this clonotype itself: Relative to the germline gene, one junction end is altered; a read error may explain this. The rearrangement links TRBV6-6 to TRBJ2-7; D could derive from TRBD1 or TRBD2 (5 bases each). The CDR3 covers 16 residues. The germline V gene has CDR1 MNHNY and CDR2 SVGAGI (reference sequence). CDR3 bases: TGTGCCAGCAGTAACCGGGACCTCCAAGAAACTTACGAGCAATACTTC. Its protein is CASSNRDLQETYEQYF.

About this clonotype itself: One junction end disagrees with the germline gene, perhaps due to a read error. The chain is built from TRBV29-1 and TRBJ1-4; D is unresolved. CDR1 and CDR2 from the germline V gene are SQVTM and ANQGSEA. The CDR3 runs 11 residues. The CDR3 region is CYVVRSEELFF. The CDR3 nucleotides are TGCTACGTGGTAAGGAGTGAAGAACTGTTTTTT.

About this clonotype itself: The germline gene is not matched at one end of the junction; a read error may be the cause. Here the CDR3 reads CAGIGAKGLSGANVLTF. CDR3 DNA sequence: TGTGCCGGCATAGGTGCAAAAGGCCTATCTGGGGCGAACGTCCTGACTTTC. V is TRBV6-1 and J is TRBJ2-6; TRBD1 might be the D (5 bases). This CDR3 has 17 amino acids. CDR1 is MNHNS and CDR2 is SASEGT in the germline V gene.

This clonotype was counted only a few times. This chain links TRBV7-9 with TRBJ2-3, with a weak D call TRBD2 (5 bases). This CDR3 comprises 13 residues. The germline V gene has CDR1 SEHNR and CDR2 FQNEAQ (reference sequence). The V end lost 6 bases, the J end lost 2 bases, and 9 bases lay between the germline ends. This chain's CDR3 is CASRAANTDTQYF. DNA of the CDR3: TGTGCCAGCAGAGCGGCTAACACAGATACGCAGTATTTT.

A note on this clonotype: Since no conserved phenylalanine or tryptophan closes the CDR3, a read error is the likely cause. CDR3 amino acids: CSAILGQGDQPQHS. CDR3 coding DNA: TGCAGTGCTATCCTGGGACAGGGAGACCAGCCCCAGCATTCT. This chain connects TRBV20-1 to TRBJ1-5; 9 nucleotides line up with TRBD1. Germline values: CDR1 DFQATT, CDR2 SNEGSKA (reference sequence). Unmatched junction bases numbered 8, after V lost 4 bases and J lost 7 bases. The CDR3 loop spans 14 amino acids.

The count of this clonotype is one. One end of the junction does not line up with germline, which may come from a read error. The gene calls are TRBV14 and TRBJ1-5; a possible D gene is TRBD1 (5 bases). Germline-derived CDR1 and CDR2 are SGHDN and FVKESK. CDR3 length: 14 amino acids. The CDR3 sequence: CASNQRGLNEPQHF. In DNA form, the CDR3 reads TGTGCCAGCAACCAAAGGGGTTTGAATGAGCCCCAGCATTTT.

The J gene is TRBJ2-7, the V gene TRBV28; 11 bases agree with TRBD1. CDR3 length: 16 amino acids. Germline V gene sequence: CDR1 MDHEN, CDR2 SYDVKM. J was trimmed by 4 bases and V by 7 bases; bases with no gene match: 12. The CDR3 loop is CASTSQGQGVAYEQYF. The DNA for the CDR3 is TGTGCCAGCACTTCCCAGGGACAGGGGGTAGCTTACGAGCAGTACTTC.

With respect to this clonotype: At one boundary the junction diverges from the germline segment, which might be a read error. The CDR3 region is CTSGLGQGAMAFF. The CDR3 bases are TGTACCAGCGGTTTAGGACAGGGGGCGATGGCTTTCTTT. The chain is built from TRBV12-3 or TRBV12-4 and TRBJ1-1; 11 bases line up with TRBD1. CDR3 length: 13 amino acids.

The genes are TRBV29-1 and TRBJ2-7, with D possibly TRBD2 on 6 matching bases. Trimming removed 8 bases at V and 4 bases at J, with 21 bases between. CDR3 length: 14 residues. Germline CDR1 is SQVTM and CDR2 is ANQGSEA. This CDR3 is CSLALGTSGYEQYF. CDR3 in DNA: TGCAGCCTTGCCCTAGGGACCAGCGGGTACGAGCAGTACTTC.

In regard to this clonotype: In this CDR3 the conserved last residue, phenylalanine or tryptophan, is missing, so a read error is likely. The limits of the CDR3 on the DNA are not certain, so only TCRdb's listed CDR3 is given. The chain combines TRBV11-2 with TRBJ2-5; no check of the table's D call, TRBD1, against the DNA was made. Counting both end residues, the CDR3 totals 13 amino acids. Germline lookup yields CDR1 SGHAT and CDR2 FQNNGV. The CDR3 here is CVSNLDIGDREYI.

Details on this clonotype: Sequence at one end of the junction differs from germline and may be a read error. This chain links TRBV12-3 or TRBV12-4 with TRBJ2-2, with D maybe TRBD1 (5 bases). The CDR3 totals 15 residues. CDR3 DNA: TGTGCCAGCAGTTTCTGGGGCGGCAACATCGGGGAGCTGTTTTTT. Amino acid sequence: CASSFWGGNIGELFF.

Comments on this clonotype: The CDR3 ends on some other residue instead of the conserved phenylalanine or tryptophan, so this is likely a read error. The chain is built from TRBV6-6 and TRBJ1-5; possibly TRBD1 for D (5 bases). Germline lookup yields CDR1 MNHNY and CDR2 SVGAGI (reference sequence). The CDR3 is made up of 15 amino acids. Trimming left V 2 bases short and J 7 bases short, with 15 bases between. The CDR3 loop is CASSYPDGGDQPQHV. DNA of the CDR3: TGTGCCAGCAGTTACCCAGACGGGGGGGACCAGCCCCAGCATGTT.

On this clonotype itself: At one of its ends the junction is not consistent with the germline gene, which may arise from a read error. The chain employs TRBV11-3 and TRBJ2-7, with a tentative D call TRBD2 (6 bases). CDR1 is SGHNT, CDR2 YENEEA, per germline. CDR3 size: 15 residues. The DNA for the CDR3 is TGTGCCAGCAACTTAGGAGGGACTGAAGCCTACGAGCAGTACTTC. Translating gives CASNLGGTEAYEQYF.